This T cell receptor beta chain was retrieved from a study of T cell repertoires in cytomegalovirus infection. At the level of the study: From public TCR beta signatures came an indication of both CMV infection and matching HLA type. Overall study results and limits: The ex vivo response was dominated by HLA-C-restricted CMV-specific TCR beta clonotypes.

The sample holds many counts of this clonotype. Its antigen is unidentified. One end of the junction is discordant with germline, which a read error may explain. TCRdb independently ran MiXCR on the reads; one entry per CDR3 protein. The sample records roughly 500,000 distinct CDR3 sequences, 16% being singletons. The CDR3 spans 15 residues. CDR1 is SGHRS and CDR2 is YFSETQ in the germline V gene. The clonotype comes from a human donor in good health (CMV status not recorded). Some clones in this sample may be carry-over from other donors' samples. Sequenced material: CD8+ T cells from PBMCs. The V gene is TRBV5-1, the J gene TRBJ2-3; D possibly corresponds to TRBD2 (6 bases). The chain's CDR3 is CASSLARGLTDTQYF. CDR3 in DNA: TGTGCCAGCAGCTTAGCGAGGGGACTCACAGATACGCAGTATTTT.